This T cell receptor beta chain was recovered during a study of shared clonotypes between healthy human individuals. General study findings and limits: Read depth was anticipated to influence clonotype sharing among donors.

With regard to this clone: Its cognate antigen is unknown.

Unsorted PBMC DNA went through sequencing on ten immunoSEQ deep assay plates. The table came from immunoSEQ multiplex PCR; TCRdb's copy has only in-frame clones and leaves some out. Altogether approximately 500,000 clones are present, approximately 84% being singletons, with the ten largest covering about 12%. There were only Caucasian adults among the donors, and all lived in Nashville, Tennessee. Unsorted material relied on roughly 100 million PBMCs as the source of genomic DNA. Trimming took 6 bases from V and 2 from J, leaving 10 bases between them. Germline lookup yields CDR1 MRHNA and CDR2 SNTAGT. CDR3 size: 14 residues.

Sequencing input: PBMCs. This clonotype originated in a woman aged 40 to 50 in good health. Some clones in this sample may be carry-over from other donors' samples. The V call is TRBV6-4, the J call TRBJ2-2; D possibly corresponds to TRBD1 (5 bases). The CDR3 here is CASSRDRNTGELFF. In DNA form, the CDR3 reads TGTGCCAGCAGCCGAGACAGAAACACCGGGGAGCTGTTTTTT.